This TCR beta chain was identified during a study of blood T cell repertoires in COVID-19. At the level of the study: T cells, B-cell-depleted T cells, or PBMCs provided the cDNA or gDNA that served as material.

The CDR3 spans 13 residues. Germline V lookup: CDR1 LGHNA, CDR2 YSLEER. V shed 3 bases and J shed 5 bases, with 9 bases lying between them. TCRdb keeps only in-frame clones here, not all; method: immunoSEQ multiplex PCR. Among fewer than 450,000 clones listed, around 91% were seen once. Sequenced: peripheral blood. The TCR comes from a woman between 18 and 29 years old who had recovered from COVID-19. V usage is TRBV4-3 and J usage is TRBJ2-3; D is unclear. The CDR3 DNA is TGCGCCAGCAGCCATCAAAACATAGATACGCAGTATTTT. This encodes CASSHQNIDTQYF.